This entry lists 20 T cell receptor beta chains sequenced from one sample in a study of blood T cell repertoires in COVID-19. The assay was immunoSEQ multiplex PCR, and TCRdb's table has in-frame clones only and misses some. The sample consists of 150,000 to 190,000 clones, roughly 80% of them appearing once. Sequenced input: PBMCs or T cells enriched from blood (not recorded which). These receptor sequences come from a man in his forties or fifties who had recovered from COVID-19.

The V call is TRBV27, the J call TRBJ1-2; D is unresolved. V was shortened by 4 bases and J by 0 bases, with 6 bases between the two germline ends. The germline gives CDR1 MNHEY, CDR2 SMNVEV (reference sequence). The CDR3 consists of 13 residues. The CDR3 coding sequence is TGTGCCAGCAGTTACGGGGCTAACTATGGCTACACCTTC. This sequence encodes CASSYGANYGYTF.

The rearrangement joins TRBV4-1 to TRBJ2-7; 10 bases are shared with TRBD1. With 4 bases clipped from V and 5 bases from J, the junction kept 8 bases outside the gene matches. The CDR3 is made up of 15 amino acids. Germline V gene sequence: CDR1 MGHRA, CDR2 YSYEKL. The CDR3 DNA is TGCGCCAGCAGCCGAGGACAGGGGGATTGGAACGAGCAGTACTTC. Its protein is CASSRGQGDWNEQYF.

This chain connects TRBV4-1 to TRBJ2-7; TRBD1 matches 8 bases. The CDR3 covers 15 residues. Looked up from germline, CDR1 is MGHRA and CDR2 is YSYEKL. V dropped 0 bases and J dropped 2; count of bases not matched to a gene: 3. The CDR3, as DNA: TGCGCCAGCAGCCAAGATTCGACAGGGGCCTACGAGCAGTACTTC. It encodes CASSQDSTGAYEQYF.

The chain uses TRBV12-3 or TRBV12-4 and TRBJ2-5; 8 nucleotides agree with TRBD1. The V segment lost 3 bases and the J segment 5 bases; nucleotides outside the gene matches: 2. The CDR3 extends over 13 amino acids. The CDR3 loop reads CASSFRQGETQYF. CDR3 sequence (DNA): TGTGCCAGCAGTTTCAGACAGGGGGAGACCCAGTACTTC.

V gene TRBV7-2 combines with J gene TRBJ1-6; 7 nucleotides agree with TRBD1. V gave up 3 bases and J gave up 6 bases; unmatched junction bases: 2. The CDR3 runs 14 residues. Germline CDR1 is SGHTA and CDR2 is FQGNSA. The CDR3 loop reads CASSFTGANSPLHF. CDR3 coding DNA: TGTGCCAGCAGCTTCACAGGGGCTAATTCACCCCTCCACTTT.

The chain combines TRBV5-6 with TRBJ2-5; TRBD2 matches 10 bases. The J segment lost 5 bases and the V segment lost 1 base, leaving 2 bases of the junction unmatched. This CDR3 comprises 14 residues. From germline, CDR1 is SGHDT and CDR2 YYEEEE. The CDR3 reads CASSLYSGGETQYF. CDR3 DNA sequence: TGTGCCAGCAGCTTGTATAGCGGGGGGGAGACCCAGTACTTC.

The chain links TRBV7-9 to TRBJ2-3, with 12 bases lining up with TRBD2. The trim removed 1 base at V and 3 bases at J, leaving 5 bases unmatched. CDR1 and CDR2 from the germline V gene are SEHNR and FQNEAQ (reference sequence). The CDR3 covers 17 residues. DNA for the CDR3: TGTGCCAGCAGCTTAGGCCTAGCGGGGGGGCGGACAGATACGCAGTATTTT. Its protein is CASSLGLAGGRTDTQYF.

This clone has just one count. The same CDR3 arises from other DNA sequences in this sample as well. V is TRBV20-1 and J is TRBJ2-7; 9 bases are a match to TRBD2. Germline values: CDR1 DFQATT, CDR2 SNEGSKA (reference sequence). This CDR3 spans 13 amino acids. With 6 bases clipped from V and 2 bases from J, the junction kept 5 bases outside the gene matches. CDR3 nucleotides: TGCAGTGCAAGTAGCGGGGGTGCCTACGAGCAGTACTTC. It is translated as CSASSGGAYEQYF.

The chain recombines TRBV7-2 with TRBJ1-4; D is ambiguous. CDR3 size: 14 residues. Germline lookup yields CDR1 SGHTA and CDR2 FQGNSA. Trimming removed 5 bases from V and 6 bases from J, with 13 bases in between. The CDR3: CASSIRRRDEKLFF. The CDR3 DNA reads as TGTGCCAGCAGCATCCGTAGGAGAGATGAAAAACTGTTTTTT.

This rearrangement joins TRBV12-3 or TRBV12-4 to TRBJ1-3; D unclear. The CDR3 length is 13 residues. The germline V and J ends were trimmed by 6 bases and 4 bases, with 10 bases remaining between them. CDR3 bases: TGTGCCAGCAGCCTGGGCTCCGGAAACACCATATATTTT. Translated: CASSLGSGNTIYF.

The chain recombines TRBV3-1 (or the pseudogene TRBV3-2) with TRBJ1-6; the D gene is possibly TRBD1 (6 bases). The germline V and J ends were trimmed by 4 bases and 11 bases, with 15 bases remaining between them. Looked up from germline, CDR1 is LGHDT and CDR2 is YNNKEL (reference sequence). There are 14 residues in the CDR3. CDR3 bases: TGTGCCAGCAGCCCTCCGGGGGGGCGGGCACCCCTCCACTTT. This sequence encodes CASSPPGGRAPLHF.

The chain employs TRBV29-1 and TRBJ1-3, with D maybe TRBD1 (6 bases). The CDR3 runs 11 residues. The germline V gene encodes CDR1 SQVTM and CDR2 ANQGSEA. Trimming pared 4 bases from V and 8 bases from J, leaving 9 bases between. The CDR3 loop reads CSVVRGDTIYF. CDR3 nucleotides: TGCAGCGTTGTCAGGGGAGACACCATATATTTT.

J is TRBJ2-7 and V is TRBV3-1 (or the pseudogene TRBV3-2); TRBD2 matches 7 bases. J gave up 2 bases and V 1 base, and 5 bases lay outside the gene matches. The germline gives CDR1 LGHDT, CDR2 YNNKEL (reference sequence). CDR3 length: 15 residues. The CDR3 loop reads CASSQGGGGAYEQYF. The CDR3 nucleotides read TGTGCCAGCAGCCAAGGAGGTGGGGGGGCCTACGAGCAGTACTTC.

V usage is TRBV3-1 (or the pseudogene TRBV3-2) and J usage is TRBJ2-7; TRBD1 matches at 7 bases. The CDR3 consists of 13 residues. V lost 4 bases and J lost 3; bases outside the gene matches: 3. Germline CDR1 is LGHDT and CDR2 is YNNKEL (reference sequence). The CDR3 region is CASSLGQVYEQYF. In DNA, the CDR3 is TGTGCCAGCAGCCTAGGACAGGTCTACGAGCAGTACTTC.

This clone was seen more than once but under ten times. The V gene is TRBV18, the J gene TRBJ1-5; the D gene is possibly TRBD1 (6 bases). The germline V gene has CDR1 KGHSH and CDR2 LQKENI. The CDR3 runs 14 residues. V lost 6 bases, J lost 1 base, and 10 bases lay in between. The chain's CDR3 is CASSRDTSNQPQHF. The DNA of the CDR3 is TGTGCCAGCTCCCGGGACACAAGCAATCAGCCCCAGCATTTT.

The V and J genes are TRBV19 and TRBJ1-2; D may be TRBD1 (5 bases). V lost 7 bases and J 0 bases, leaving 15 bases between the germline ends. The CDR3 is 15 residues long. Germline CDR1 reads LNHDA; CDR2 reads SQIVND (reference sequence). Written as DNA, the CDR3 is TGTGCCAGTATGTGGCGGGGCAGCCCTAACTATGGCTACACCTTC. Amino acids: CASMWRGSPNYGYTF.

This clone has a single count. The rearrangement uses TRBV30 and TRBJ1-2; TRBD1 might be the D (6 bases). CDR1 and CDR2 (germline): GTSNPN, SVGIG (reference sequence). The ends were cut back, 2 bases at V and 5 bases at J, with 9 bases in the middle. The CDR3 totals 12 residues. The CDR3 nucleotides are TGTGCCTGGAGTCCACAGGGTTATGGCTACACCTTC. It codes for CAWSPQGYGYTF. The full variable domain, with the rest looked up from reference TRBV30 and TRBJ1-2, is SQTIHQWPATLVQPVGSPLSLECTVEGTSNPNLYWYRQAAGRGLQLLFYSVGIGQISSEVPQNLSASRPQDRQFILSSKKLLLSDSGFYLCAWSPQGYGYTFGSGTRLTVV.

DNA of the CDR3: TGTGCCAGCAGCTTGGGGGACAGGAACACTGAAGCTTTCTTT. Its translation is CASSLGDRNTEAFF. J is TRBJ1-1 and V is TRBV5-4; 7 nucleotides align to TRBD1. V trimming: 0 bases; J trimming: 1 base; junction bases outside the gene matches: 0. The CDR3 has 14 residues. Germline V gene data show CDR1 as SGHNT and CDR2 as YYREEE (reference sequence).

The chain joins TRBV7-9 to TRBJ2-7; the D gene is possibly TRBD2 (7 bases). V was trimmed by 1 base and J by 2 bases, leaving 9 bases between them. The germline V gene has CDR1 SEHNR and CDR2 FQNEAQ (reference sequence). CDR3 length equals 14 residues. CDR3 nucleotide sequence: TGTGCCAGCAGCTTAGACGGGGGGCCCTACGAGCAGTACTTC. It codes for CASSLDGGPYEQYF.

The chain has TRBV9 and TRBJ1-3; D may be TRBD1 (5 bases). Germline CDR1 SGDLS, CDR2 YYNGEE. V was shortened by 3 bases and J by 1 base, with 17 bases between the two germline ends. This CDR3 spans 17 amino acids. CDR3 sequence reads: CASSATVQGSSGNTIYF. CDR3 DNA sequence: TGTGCCAGCAGCGCTACTGTCCAGGGAAGTTCTGGAAACACCATATATTTT.